The T cell receptor (beta chain) under discussion was sequenced for a study of blood T cell repertoires in COVID-19. Study-wide context: Specimens from acute and convalescent COVID-19 originated in the United States, Italy and Spain. T cells, B-cell-depleted T cells, or PBMCs supplied cDNA or gDNA.

In the original workflow: Amplification from reference gene primers served as the basis for estimated nucleated cell counts. TCRdb's copy holds only in-frame clones and misses some; the assay was immunoSEQ multiplex PCR. V, J and clone size are taken as reported in that table, and D and trimming were inferred from the DNA itself. Here the sample spans roughly 190,000 clones, roughly 76% being singletons. CDR1 and CDR2 (germline): SGHTA, FQGTGA. The CDR3 has 14 residues. J gave up 7 bases and V 1 base, and 1 base lay outside the gene matches. The sequence derives from a woman between 50 and 59 years old with active or convalescent COVID-19. Specimen: peripheral blood. The rearrangement joins TRBV7-3 to TRBJ1-2; 12 bases align to TRBD1. In DNA form, the CDR3 reads TGTGCCAGCAGCTTAAGGGGACAGGGGGCTGGCTACACCTTC. Translating gives CASSLRGQGAGYTF.